Sequencing of this T cell receptor beta chain was carried out in a study of blood T cells in healthy people across ages. General study findings and limits: The long-lived group displayed more naive CD4+ cells, plus higher diversity, than the aged donors did.

Using a J-beta primer mix together with a sample-barcoded 5' primer, a second PCR was run for roughly 7 to 11 cycles. TCRdb re-derived calls from the 5' RACE reads in MiXCR, one entry per CDR3 protein. The repertoire holds about 800,000 distinct CDR3 sequences, with roughly 25% as singletons. A remark on this clonotype: No antigen is known for it.

From germline, CDR1 is MNHEY and CDR2 SMNVEV (reference sequence). This CDR3 spans 14 amino acids. These records were also assigned to another study, of T cells of mothers and their children. As that study records: Samples were provided by three healthy Caucasian mothers and their six children.

Sequenced input: blood. The chain has TRBV27 and TRBJ2-1; 7 bases agree with TRBD1. The J call is doubtful: the DNA matches TRBJ2-7 better. This sequence originates from a boy aged 10-17 years in good health. CDR3 region: CASSTGANSYEQYF. The CDR3 DNA sequence: TGTGCCAGCAGTACAGGGGCCAACTCCTACGAGCAGTACTTC.